This T cell receptor (beta chain) was obtained from a study of T cell responses to AZD1222 COVID-19 vaccine. Whole-study findings and limits: Clonal diversity may have been underestimated in mostly white British donors. Dominant CD4 TCR responses targeted spike regions 160-218 and 743-854. Spike-specific TCR repertoires showed rising breadth and depth after two AZD1222 doses.

V was clipped by 2 bases and J by 2 bases, with 7 bases between them. Germline assignment: CDR1 MNHEY and CDR2 SVGAGI. CDR3 size: 14 residues. As for this clone: Its specificity is not known.

Libraries were prepared by immunoSEQ multiplex PCR; TCRdb keeps only in-frame clonotypes and omits some of them. The table records 160,000 or so clones, about 87% of them present only once. The receptor was derived from an adult who received the MenACWY meningococcal vaccine as a control. The chain combines TRBV6-5 with TRBJ1-3; the D is unclear. The starting material was peripheral blood, obtained 28 days after the second dose of the MenACWY control vaccine. The CDR3 region is CASSYDKAGNTIYF. The CDR3 region has the DNA TGTGCCAGCAGTTACGACAAGGCTGGAAACACCATATATTTT.